This T cell receptor (beta chain) was obtained from a study of blood T cell repertoires in COVID-19. Assay: immunoSEQ multiplex PCR; the TCRdb copy retains only in-frame clones and omits some. The sample lists 200,000 or so clones, roughly 84% seen once, with about 2.1% in the top ten. The sample holds a few counts of this clone. CDR1 is MNHEY and CDR2 is SVGEGT in the germline V gene. Trimming removed 2 bases from V and 4 bases from J; junction bases left unmatched: 5. The CDR3 contains 15 residues. The clonotype originates from a man between 40 and 49 years old who had recovered from COVID-19. The sample consisted of peripheral blood. The gene calls are TRBV6-2 or TRBV6-3 and TRBJ2-1; 7 nucleotides line up with TRBD1. In DNA form, the CDR3 reads TGTGCCAGCAGTTACCCGGGACAGTTATACAATGAGCAGTTCTTC. Protein product: CASSYPGQLYNEQFF.